This T cell receptor beta chain appears in the sequencing data of a study of T cells in Graves' hyperthyroidism and ophthalmopathy. Ophthalmopathy cases met thresholds of Clinical Activity Score at least 3, NOSPECS grade at least 4 and duration under 3 months. Regarding the study as a whole: From stable hyperthyroidism, ophthalmopathy was separated by a 13 V-J model. Clonotypes that were expanded in thyroid above 0.001 mostly appeared in blood too.

Germline CDR1 reads SEHNR; CDR2 reads FQNEAQ (reference sequence). The CDR3 totals 13 residues. Trimming stripped 8 bases from V and 5 bases from J, with 15 bases between. This clonotype showed up just a few times. Its target is not known. Amplification yielded TCR beta CDR3 regions, with RNA transcripts as the source. When the TCR CDR3 underwent first-round RT-PCR, the HTBI primer set was used. One entry per CDR3 protein, called by TCRdb with MiXCR from the multiplex PCR reads. The sample gives some 350,000 distinct CDR3 sequences, roughly 13% of which show up once; almost 35% is in the top ten. The TCR was taken from a woman aged 40 to 49 with Graves' ophthalmopathy. V gene TRBV7-9 combines with J gene TRBJ2-5, with D perhaps TRBD2 (5 bases). What was sequenced was blood. The CDR3 sequence: CASFPGVWETQYF. The CDR3 nucleotides read TGTGCCAGCTTCCCCGGGGTATGGGAGACCCAGTACTTC.